This note documents a single T cell receptor beta chain sequence. CDR1 is SGHNT and CDR2 is YENEEA in the germline V gene. V lost 7 bases and J lost 7, with 23 bases in between. This CDR3 is 16 amino acids long. The record originates from a study of blood T cell repertoires in COVID-19. Profiling relied on immunoSEQ multiplex PCR, and the TCRdb table lists in-frame clones only, not all of them. The table has approximately 270,000 clones, 80% to 90% seen once. This rearrangement joins TRBV11-3 to TRBJ1-5; D is perhaps TRBD1 (6 bases). Sample: peripheral blood. The receptor's source is a man aged 25 to 40 with acute or convalescent COVID-19. DNA for the CDR3: TGTGCCAGCACCCTCAGGGGTAACTCGTGGGACCAGCCCCAGCATTTT. Translation gives CASTLRGNSWDQPQHF.